A single sample is the source of the 11 T cell receptor beta chains below, sequenced in a study of blood T cell repertoires in COVID-19. The assay was immunoSEQ multiplex PCR, and TCRdb's table has in-frame clones only and misses some. The data show roughly 200,000 clones, around 83% seen once. Material: PBMCs or T cells enriched from blood (not recorded which). The origin of the receptors is a man aged 35-49 years who had recovered from COVID-19.

The chain combines TRBV25-1 with TRBJ2-1; TRBD2 agrees at 8 bases. Germline CDR1 is MGHDK and CDR2 is SYGVNS. The CDR3 has 17 residues. The V gene end was trimmed by 4 bases and the J gene end by 7 bases; junction bases not matched to a gene: 15. In nucleotides, the CDR3 is TGTGCCAGCAGTGCCCCTAGTCCCGGGACTAGGGGTAATGAGCAGTTCTTC. It is translated as CASSAPSPGTRGNEQFF.

This chain connects TRBV11-2 to TRBJ1-5; a weak D match, TRBD1 (5 bases). Looked up from germline, CDR1 is SGHAT and CDR2 is FQNNGV. This CDR3 has 14 amino acids. Trimming pared 0 bases from V and 7 bases from J, leaving 10 bases between. CDR3 in DNA: TGTGCCAGCAGCTTAGAAGGGGCCGGACAGCCCCAGCATTTT. It specifies CASSLEGAGQPQHF.

This chain joins TRBV7-9 and TRBJ1-6, with a possible D match to TRBD1 (6 bases). This CDR3 is built from 17 residues. Germline loops: CDR1 SEHNR, CDR2 FQNEAQ (reference sequence). The germline V and J ends were trimmed by 5 bases and 0 bases, with 14 bases remaining between them. The CDR3 reads CASSGHRASSYNSPLHF. CDR3 DNA: TGTGCCAGCAGCGGCCACAGGGCGAGCTCCTATAATTCACCCCTCCACTTT.

This chain links TRBV5-1 with TRBJ2-7; TRBD1 matches 7 bases. V shed 6 bases and J 2 bases; nucleotides not matched to a gene: 5. The CDR3 has 13 amino acids. Germline V gene sequence: CDR1 SGHRS, CDR2 YFSETQ. This CDR3 reads CASTRTGAYEQYF. The CDR3 DNA is TGCGCCAGCACCAGGACAGGAGCCTACGAGCAGTACTTC.

V gene TRBV12-3 or TRBV12-4 combines with J gene TRBJ1-4; D is unresolved. V gave up 6 bases and J gave up 8 bases, with 13 bases separating them. CDR3 length: 13 amino acids. The CDR3 loop reads CASRFAAYEKLFF. In DNA, the CDR3 is TGTGCCAGCAGATTTGCCGCGTACGAAAAACTGTTTTTT.

About this clone: The sample contains more than one DNA sequence encoding this CDR3. The CDR3 reads CASSVEGNEQFF. In nucleotides, the CDR3 is TGTGCCAGCAGCGTGGAGGGCAATGAGCAGTTCTTC. The V call is TRBV9, the J call TRBJ2-1; D possibly corresponds to TRBD2 (6 bases). The CDR3 loop spans 12 amino acids. Trimming shortened V by 2 bases and J by 6 bases, and 6 bases separated the two germline ends. Per germline, CDR1 SGDLS and CDR2 YYNGEE.

This chain connects TRBV3-1 (or the pseudogene TRBV3-2) to TRBJ2-1; 12 bases map to TRBD2. Unmatched junction bases numbered 3, after V lost 0 bases and J lost 6 bases. CDR3 length: 16 residues. Germline CDR1 and CDR2: LGHDT and YNNKEL (reference sequence). CDR3 in DNA: TGTGCCAGCAGCCAAGAATTGACTAGCGGGAGCAATGAGCAGTTCTTC. It codes for CASSQELTSGSNEQFF.

V is TRBV6-1 and J is TRBJ1-5; D gene ambiguous. Germline V gene lookup returns CDR1 MNHNS and CDR2 SASEGT. The CDR3 contains 13 residues. V was shortened by 2 bases and J by 5 bases, with 7 bases between the two germline ends. CDR3 nucleotide sequence: TGTGCCAGCAGTGAACGGGTGGATCAGCCCCAGCATTTT. Translated, it gives CASSERVDQPQHF.

V gene TRBV20-1 combines with J gene TRBJ2-1, with a possible D match to TRBD1 (6 bases). The V gene's germline CDR1 is DFQATT and CDR2 SNEGSKA (reference sequence). V gave up 3 bases and J gave up 9 bases, with 21 bases separating them. The CDR3 covers 15 residues. The CDR3 here is CSASSPEQGRFEQFF. In nucleotides, the CDR3 is TGCAGTGCTAGTTCACCTGAACAGGGACGTTTTGAGCAGTTCTTC.

The chain has TRBV5-8 and TRBJ1-5, with D perhaps matching TRBD1 (6 bases). V lost 4 bases and J lost 7, with 15 bases in between. This CDR3 contains 14 residues. CDR1 is SGHTS, CDR2 YDEGEE, per germline. The CDR3 loop reads CASSPGASDQPQHF. The CDR3 DNA sequence: TGTGCCAGCAGCCCAGGGGCCTCGGACCAGCCCCAGCATTTT.

This sequence joins TRBV7-9 and TRBJ1-6, with D uncertain. CDR1 and CDR2 (germline): SEHNR, FQNEAQ (reference sequence). The germline V and J ends were trimmed by 6 bases and 7 bases, with 10 bases remaining between them. The CDR3 is 13 amino acids. The CDR3 bases are TGTGCCAGCAGGAGAGGGCAAAATTCACCCCTCCACTTT. Protein: CASRRGQNSPLHF. Full variable domain (rest looked up from reference TRBV7-9 and TRBJ1-6): DTGVSQNPRHKITKRGQNVTFRCDPISEHNRLYWYRQTLGQGPEFLTYFQNEAQLEKSRLLSDRFSAERPKGSFSTLEIQRTEQGDSAMYLCASRRGQNSPLHFGNGTRLTVT.